This entry lists 22 T cell receptor beta chains sequenced from one sample in a study of identical twins. A single record per CDR3 protein comes from TCRdb applying MiXCR to the 5' RACE reads. The repertoire holds 220,000 or so distinct CDR3 sequences, 7% seen once, with about 3.6% in the top ten. The sample also formed part of further work on yellow fever vaccine responses in identical twins.

Sample: memory (CD45RO+) T cells sorted from blood. Receptors originate from a woman aged 18 to 35 in good health.

A few counts support this clonotype. The chain employs TRBV11-2 and TRBJ2-3; D unclear. This CDR3 contains 13 residues. The V and J ends lost 3 bases and 4 bases respectively, with 8 bases between them. Germline V lookup: CDR1 SGHAT, CDR2 FQNNGV. CDR3 coding DNA: TGTGCCAGCAGCTTTACTACTTCAGATACGCAGTATTTT. This translates into CASSFTTSDTQYF. Full variable domain (missing parts from reference TRBV11-2 and TRBJ2-3): EAGVAQSPRYKIIEKRQSVAFWCNPISGHATLYWYQQILGQGPKLLIQFQNNGVVDDSQLPKDRFSAERLKGVDSTLKIQPAKLEDSAVYLCASSFTTSDTQYFGPGTRLTVL.

This clonotype was counted a few times. The chain joins TRBV4-1 to TRBJ1-2; weak D call: TRBD1 (6 bases). The ends were cut back, 1 base at V and 5 bases at J, with 29 bases in the middle. Germline loops: CDR1 MGHRA, CDR2 YSYEKL. The CDR3 length is 20 residues. This CDR3 reads CASSQVMVLGTPTSAYGYTF. The CDR3 DNA sequence: TGCGCCAGCAGCCAAGTAATGGTGTTAGGGACACCAACTTCGGCTTATGGCTACACCTTC.

With respect to this clonotype: Germline is not matched at one junction end, which may reflect a read error. This rearrangement joins TRBV10-3 to TRBJ2-7; D perhaps matches TRBD2 (5 bases). This CDR3 is built from 20 residues. Germline assignment: CDR1 ENHRY and CDR2 SYGVKD. The CDR3 sequence is CAISELVWMASGSRRYEQNF. In nucleotides, the CDR3 is TGTGCCATCAGTGAGTTGGTTTGGATGGCTAGTGGGAGTAGAAGGTACGAGCAGAACTTC.

This clonotype was seen at least ten times. The CDR3 reads CSSAPYSYNEQFF. The CDR3 bases are TGCAGCTCCGCCCCCTACTCATACAATGAGCAGTTCTTC. V and J are TRBV29-1 and TRBJ2-1; no clear D. Trimming stripped 8 bases from V and 4 bases from J, with 15 bases between. This CDR3 is built from 13 residues. CDR1 SQVTM and CDR2 ANQGSEA come from the germline V gene.

The table lists this clonotype with a few counts. The V call is TRBV7-8, the J call TRBJ1-2; D gene uncertain. Looked up from germline, CDR1 is SGHVS and CDR2 is FQNEAQ. The V gene lost 7 bases and the J gene lost 0 bases, with 15 bases spanning the gap. This CDR3 is built from 15 residues. The DNA of the CDR3 is TGTGCCAGCACCCCGGAAGGGCCAGCTAACTATGGCTACACCTTC. Its translation is CASTPEGPANYGYTF. Looking up the rest from reference TRBV7-8 and TRBJ1-2 gives the full variable domain: GAGVSQSPRYKVAKRGQDVALRCDPISGHVSLFWYQQALGQGPEFLTYFQNEAQLDKSGLPSDRFFAERPEGSVSTLKIQRTQQEDSAVYLCASTPEGPANYGYTFGSGTRLTVV.

This clonotype turned up a few times. The chain employs TRBV14 and TRBJ2-1, with D possibly called TRBD1 or TRBD2 (5 bases each). The length of the CDR3 is 13 residues. Germline-derived CDR1 and CDR2 are SGHDN and FVKESK. Trimming took off 5 bases at V and 9 bases at J, with 14 bases between the two ends. The DNA for the CDR3 is TGTGCCAGCAGCTGGGGACCAGGGAGTGAGCAGTTCTTC. Its translation is CASSWGPGSEQFF.

The rearrangement uses TRBV24-1 and TRBJ2-5, with 8 bases lining up with TRBD2. The CDR3 length is 13 residues. Germline assignment: CDR1 KGHDR and CDR2 SFDVKD. V trimming: 9 bases; J trimming: 4 bases; junction bases outside the gene matches: 6. CDR3 sequence (DNA): TGTGCCACCGGGCCGGGGGGGAGAGAGACCCAGTACTTC. It is translated as CATGPGGRETQYF.

This clonotype was seen a handful of times. The chain links TRBV6-2 or TRBV6-3 to TRBJ2-1; 15 bases map to TRBD2. J was trimmed by 4 bases and V by 5 bases; bases with no gene match: 18. In germline, CDR1 is MNHEY, CDR2 SVGEGT. The CDR3 runs 21 residues. The CDR3 loop is CASSPTGHNGTSGRIYNEQFF. The CDR3 coding sequence is TGTGCCAGCAGTCCTACCGGTCACAACGGGACTAGCGGGAGGATATACAATGAGCAGTTCTTC.

This clonotype was picked up a small number of times. This sequence joins TRBV18 and TRBJ2-7, with 9 bases that match TRBD1. This CDR3 is built from 17 residues. J gave up 5 bases and V 6 bases, and 17 bases lay outside the gene matches. The V gene's germline CDR1 is KGHSH and CDR2 LQKENI. CDR3 protein: CASSDTLTGGEGHEQYF. CDR3 coding DNA: TGTGCCAGCTCGGACACACTCACAGGGGGCGAGGGCCACGAGCAGTACTTC.

This clonotype was seen at least ten times. CDR3 nucleotides: TGTGCCAGCAGTTTTAAACAGAATTCACCCCTCCACTTT. The encoded protein is CASSFKQNSPLHF. This rearrangement joins TRBV28 to TRBJ1-6; the D is unclear. The CDR3 has 13 amino acids. Germline V lookup: CDR1 MDHEN, CDR2 SYDVKM. V was pared by 3 bases and J by 7 bases, with 7 bases between.

This clonotype was recorded a few times. The chain has TRBV5-4 and TRBJ2-5; D unclear. Germline V lookup: CDR1 SGHNT, CDR2 YYREEE (reference sequence). The CDR3 is made up of 13 amino acids. Between the trimmed V and J ends, which lost 2 bases and 2 bases, there was a span of 7 bases. CDR3 amino acids: CASSFPKQETQYF. CDR3 bases: TGTGCCAGCAGCTTTCCTAAACAAGAGACCCAGTACTTC.

This clonotype was found a few times. The chain combines TRBV7-8 with TRBJ1-3; D is unclear. V lost 4 bases and J 3 bases, leaving 10 bases between the germline ends. From germline, CDR1 is SGHVS and CDR2 FQNEAQ. The CDR3 sequence is 14 residues long. CDR3 coding DNA: TGTGCCAGCAGCTCCCCGACTATTGGAAACACCATATATTTT. Residues: CASSSPTIGNTIYF.

This clonotype has a handful of counts. This rearrangement joins TRBV2 to TRBJ2-1, with D perhaps being TRBD1 or TRBD2 (5 bases each). Trimming removed 3 bases from V and 6 bases from J, with 9 bases in between. The CDR3 has 13 amino acids. From germline, CDR1 is SNHLY and CDR2 FYNNEI. Here the CDR3 reads CASSEGTINEQFF. The CDR3 nucleotides read TGTGCCAGCAGTGAGGGGACCATCAATGAGCAGTTCTTC.

This chain connects TRBV6-1 to TRBJ2-7; TRBD2 agrees at 10 bases. The length of the CDR3 is 14 residues. CDR1 and CDR2 from the germline V gene are MNHNS and SASEGT. Trimming cost V 8 bases and J 5 bases; bases outside gene matches: 9. The CDR3 region has the DNA TGTGCCAGCGACGTACTAGCGGGAAACGACGAGCAGTACTTC. Residues: CASDVLAGNDEQYF.

This clonotype was detected ten times or more. The CDR3 protein is CASSGNSPLHF. CDR3 sequence (DNA): TGTGCCAGTTCTGGGAATTCACCCCTCCACTTT. The rearrangement joins TRBV18 to TRBJ1-6; no firm D call. The V gene's germline CDR1 is KGHSH and CDR2 LQKENI. V lost 9 bases, J lost 7 bases, and 7 bases lay in between. The CDR3 extends over 11 amino acids.

The chain employs TRBV4-2 and TRBJ2-7; tentatively, D is TRBD1 (6 bases). The CDR3 sequence is 17 residues long. V lost 1 base and J 1 base, leaving 17 bases between the germline ends. CDR1 is LGHNA, CDR2 YNFKEQ, per germline. The CDR3 region has the DNA TGTGCCAGCAGCCAAGGAACACAGGGTATCCAGTCCTACGAGCAGTACTTC. Translating it yields CASSQGTQGIQSYEQYF.

This clonotype was counted ten times or more. The gene calls are TRBV28 and TRBJ2-7; TRBD1 might be the D (6 bases). The V end lost 6 bases, the J end lost 1 base, and 13 bases lay between the germline ends. The CDR3 runs to 14 residues. Germline loops: CDR1 MDHEN, CDR2 SYDVKM. The CDR3 loop is CASRLTGQSYEQYV. CDR3 bases: TGTGCCAGCAGACTTACAGGACAGTCCTACGAGCAGTACGTC.

This rearrangement joins TRBV7-8 to TRBJ2-4, with D perhaps given as TRBD1 or TRBD2 (5 bases each). Germline loops: CDR1 SGHVS, CDR2 FQNEAQ. V shed 3 bases and J shed 0 bases, with 15 bases lying between them. The CDR3 loop spans 17 amino acids. CDR3 protein: CASSFDGAGLAKNIQYF. In nucleotides, the CDR3 is TGTGCCAGCAGCTTTGACGGGGCGGGTCTAGCCAAAAACATTCAGTACTTC.

This clonotype was found a few times. The genes are TRBV2 and TRBJ2-1, with 7 bases identical to TRBD2. Germline trimming cut 4 bases from V and 12 bases from J; bases unmatched to any gene: 15. From germline, CDR1 is SNHLY and CDR2 FYNNEI. This CDR3 region has 15 residues. This CDR3 reads CASSGAGSGALVQFF. The CDR3 nucleotides are TGTGCCAGCAGTGGAGCGGGGAGCGGGGCCCTTGTGCAGTTCTTC.

Many counts were recorded for this clonotype. The rearrangement links TRBV7-9 to TRBJ2-5, with D tentatively TRBD2 (6 bases). The V end was cut by 4 bases, the J end by 5 bases, with 20 bases between. CDR1 and CDR2 (germline): SEHNR, FQNEAQ (reference sequence). The CDR3 sequence is 16 residues long. CDR3 residues: CASSSQTSGLTETQYF. The CDR3 region has the DNA TGTGCCAGCAGCTCCCAAACATCGGGACTCACTGAGACCCAGTACTTC.

As for this clonotype: This may be a read error, as it is one base from a much larger clone. V usage is TRBV5-1 and J usage is TRBJ1-1; D gene ambiguous. The CDR3 is 13 residues long. In germline, CDR1 is SGHRS, CDR2 YFSETQ. The CDR3 nucleotides are TGCCCCAGCAGCTTGGGTCCGGGGAACGCAGCTTTCTTT. Amino acid sequence: CPSSLGPGNAAFF.

This clonotype was counted at least ten times. The rearrangement uses TRBV14 and TRBJ2-1, with D hard to call. Germline assignment: CDR1 SGHDN and CDR2 FVKESK. The CDR3 runs 14 residues. The ends were cut back, 1 base at V and 8 bases at J, with 12 bases in the middle. Here the CDR3 DNA reads TGTGCCAGCAGCCAAGGTAATAGCCGGCATGAGCAGTTCTTC. Its translation: CASSQGNSRHEQFF.